The 17 T cell receptor beta chains below all came from one sample that was sequenced in a study of T cells in Graves' hyperthyroidism and ophthalmopathy. Researchers took RNA transcripts and amplified the TCR beta CDR3 regions from them. In the first-round RT-PCR of the TCR CDR3, the HTBI primer set was used. TCRdb called the multiplex PCR reads again in MiXCR, with one record for every CDR3 protein. Counted here are about 610,000 distinct CDR3 sequences, roughly 14% occurring once; the ten biggest clones make up approximately 4.3%. Specimen: blood. These receptors all stem from a woman in her thirties or forties with Graves' ophthalmopathy.

This clonotype was seen at least ten times. The genes are TRBV11-1 and TRBJ1-2; 8 bases align to TRBD1. CDR1 and CDR2 from the germline V gene are SGHAT and FQDESV (reference sequence). This CDR3 is 14 amino acids long. J gave up 8 bases and V 5 bases, and 10 bases lay outside the gene matches. Here the CDR3 reads CASSPGQATGGYTF. The DNA for the CDR3 is TGTGCCAGCAGCCCGGGACAGGCGACTGGCGGCTACACCTTC.

This clonotype occurred many times. The chain has TRBV19 and TRBJ2-6; D tentatively reads TRBD1 or TRBD2 (5 bases each). The CDR3 totals 15 residues. CDR1 and CDR2 (germline): LNHDA, SQIVND (reference sequence). Trimming shortened V by 9 bases and J by 0 bases, and 12 bases separated the two germline ends. The CDR3 protein is CASWDASSGANVLTF. DNA of the CDR3: TGTGCCAGCTGGGACGCAAGCTCTGGGGCCAACGTCCTGACTTTC. Variable domain in full (rest from reference TRBV19 and TRBJ2-6): DGGITQSPKYLFRKEGQNVTLSCEQNLNHDAMYWYRQDPGQGLRLIYYSQIVNDFQKGDIAEGYSVSREKKESFPLTVTSAQKNPTAFYLCASWDASSGANVLTFGAGSRLTVL.

This clonotype was observed at least ten times. The chain links TRBV7-9 to TRBJ1-1; D remains ambiguous. Germline CDR1 and CDR2: SEHNR and FQNEAQ (reference sequence). The CDR3 consists of 12 residues. V was pared by 5 bases and J by 3 bases, with 7 bases between. In DNA form, the CDR3 reads TGTGCCAGCAGCCCGTCCTACACTGAAGCTTTCTTT. This translates into CASSPSYTEAFF.

The chain carries TRBV18 and TRBJ1-6; TRBD1 is a possible D gene (6 bases). This CDR3 spans 16 amino acids. Germline CDR1 KGHSH, CDR2 LQKENI. Trimming shortened V by 3 bases and J by 0 bases, and 9 bases separated the two germline ends. CDR3 region: CASSPGASSYNSPLHF. Written as DNA, the CDR3 is TGTGCCAGCTCACCGGGGGCGAGCTCCTATAATTCACCCCTCCACTTT.

This clonotype was seen many times. The chain carries TRBV6-2 or TRBV6-3 and TRBJ2-7; a weak D match, TRBD2 (6 bases). The V end was cut by 7 bases, the J end by 12 bases, with 16 bases between. Germline assignment: CDR1 MNHEY and CDR2 SVGEGT. CDR3 length: 11 amino acids. The CDR3 nucleotides read TGTGCCAGCACTCTAGGGAGGTCCTTGTACTTC. Protein product: CASTLGRSLYF.

This clonotype was seen at least ten times. V is TRBV6-5 and J is TRBJ1-1; 7 bases match TRBD1. The germline CDR1 and CDR2 sequences are MNHEY and SVGAGI. There are 13 residues in the CDR3. The junction had 8 bases not matched to a gene; V was cut back by 8 bases and J by 5 bases. The CDR3 nucleotides read TGTGCCAGCGGGGCAGGGGGAGTAACTGAAGCTTTCTTT. It encodes CASGAGGVTEAFF.

This clonotype was detected a few times. J is TRBJ2-7 and V is TRBV20-1; 13 bases map to TRBD2. The V gene end was trimmed by 2 bases and the J gene end by 5 bases; junction bases not matched to a gene: 6. This CDR3 region has 15 residues. Germline V gives CDR1 DFQATT, CDR2 SNEGSKA (reference sequence). The CDR3 sequence is CSARPGLAGVHEQYF. CDR3 nucleotide sequence: TGCAGTGCTAGACCCGGACTAGCGGGAGTCCACGAGCAGTACTTC.

This clonotype turned up a few times. The rearrangement links TRBV12-3 or TRBV12-4 to TRBJ2-5; perhaps TRBD1 as D (5 bases). V lost 5 bases to trimming and J lost 4 bases, with 14 bases between them. This CDR3 spans 14 amino acids. The DNA for the CDR3 is TGTGCCAGCAGTCCTGGGGCTGCCGGAGAGACCCAGTACTTC. Translated, it gives CASSPGAAGETQYF.

This chain links TRBV27 with TRBJ2-7, with 9 positions matching TRBD2. The CDR3 is made up of 19 amino acids. The germline CDR1 and CDR2 sequences are MNHEY and SMNVEV (reference sequence). The junction had 18 bases not matched to a gene; V was cut back by 6 bases and J by 0 bases. The chain's CDR3 is CASRVFPLTGTSLSYEQYF. CDR3 sequence (DNA): TGTGCCAGCAGGGTTTTTCCCCTAACCGGGACTAGCCTCTCCTACGAGCAGTACTTC.

This clonotype was counted many times. Written as DNA, the CDR3 is TGTGCCATCAGTGGGCCTCGGGACAGGGACACTGAAGCTTTCTTT. Translation gives CAISGPRDRDTEAFF. The genes are TRBV10-3 and TRBJ1-1; TRBD1 matches at 9 bases. Germline CDR1 is ENHRY and CDR2 is SYGVKD. V lost 4 bases to trimming and J lost 3 bases; unmatched junction nucleotides: 6. CDR3 size: 15 residues.

The genes are TRBV7-9 and TRBJ2-7; D is unresolved. Germline CDR1 SEHNR, CDR2 FQNEAQ (reference sequence). The V end lost 5 bases, the J end lost 3 bases, and 11 bases lay between the germline ends. This CDR3 is built from 13 residues. The CDR3 here is CASSTSWGYEQYF. The CDR3 DNA is TGTGCCAGCAGCACCTCATGGGGCTACGAGCAGTACTTC.

This rearrangement joins TRBV7-2 to TRBJ2-2, with D possibly matching TRBD2 (6 bases). There are 14 residues in the CDR3. Germline V lookup: CDR1 SGHTA, CDR2 FQGNSA. Trimming took 5 bases from V and 7 from J, leaving 14 bases between them. The CDR3 DNA reads TGTGCCAGCAGCGGGGACTGGTCCTACGGGGAGCTGTTTTTT. This sequence encodes CASSGDWSYGELFF.

This clonotype was seen repeatedly, ten times or more. The V gene is TRBV12-3 or TRBV12-4, the J gene TRBJ2-7; 12 bases line up with TRBD2. The V gene end was trimmed by 7 bases and the J gene end by 4 bases; junction bases not matched to a gene: 11. The CDR3 has 16 amino acids. The CDR3 sequence is CASTPPGLAGRYEQYF. For the CDR3, the DNA is TGTGCCAGCACTCCACCGGGACTAGCGGGCCGATACGAGCAGTACTTC.

This clonotype has a handful of counts. The chain uses TRBV28 and TRBJ1-1, with a weak D call TRBD1 (5 bases). The CDR3 is made up of 15 amino acids. The V end lost 5 bases, the J end lost 3 bases, and 16 bases lay between the germline ends. Germline-derived CDR1 and CDR2 are MDHEN and SYDVKM. Here the CDR3 DNA reads TGTGCCAGCAGTCCAACCGGGACGGCGGACACTGAAGCTTTCTTT. Protein sequence: CASSPTGTADTEAFF.

This clonotype was seen once. V gene TRBV7-2 combines with J gene TRBJ2-7; D not resolved. The CDR3 length is 14 residues. The V end was cut by 1 base, the J end by 3 bases, with 10 bases between. Looked up from germline, CDR1 is SGHTA and CDR2 is FQGNSA. CDR3 nucleotide sequence: TGTGCCAGCAGCTTAGTGGGCCAGTTCTACGAGCAGTACTTC. This gives the protein CASSLVGQFYEQYF.

This clonotype was seen ten or more times. The rearrangement links TRBV12-3 or TRBV12-4 to TRBJ1-1; D is uncertain. Trimming stripped 1 base from V and 0 bases from J, with 15 bases between. The CDR3 extends over 17 amino acids. DNA for the CDR3: TGTGCCAGCAGTTTAGGGTGGGGAAGGATCATGAACACTGAAGCTTTCTTT. Its protein is CASSLGWGRIMNTEAFF.

This clonotype was seen repeatedly, ten times or more. The genes are TRBV12-5 and TRBJ2-7, with a possible D match to TRBD1 (5 bases). The CDR3 covers 15 residues. V dropped 1 base and J dropped 6 bases, with 16 bases sitting between them. Germline assignment: CDR1 LGHNT and CDR2 FRNRAP. The CDR3 DNA sequence: TGTGCTAGTGGTTTGGAAGGGGTTCAGCGTAGCGAGCAGTACTTC. Amino acid sequence: CASGLEGVQRSEQYF.